The TCR beta chain described here comes from a study of regulatory T cells in long-lasting Graves disease. On the study more broadly: In persistent Graves' disease, antithyroid drugs had been taken for over 5 years and TSH receptor antibodies stayed positive. General observations from the study: Lower TCR diversity was seen in persistent Graves' patients than in newly diagnosed ones. The work looked only at peripheral blood and did not look at thyroid tissue. When disease was persistent, TRBV28, TRBJ1-2 and TRBJ2-5 were the favored segments.

Specified time point: persistent/refractory GD, antithyroid drugs over 5 years with positive TRAb. The TCR library was made from RNA extracted from PBMCs. Remarks on this clonotype: Its antigen is still unknown.

The authors built TCR beta libraries using iRepertoire HTBI primers and Arm-PCR of CDR3 regions. TCRdb processed the multiplex PCR reads anew with MiXCR; each CDR3 protein has one entry. Among roughly 700,000 distinct CDR3 sequences listed, around 30% were seen once. This CDR3 is 16 amino acids long. V trimming: 2 bases; J trimming: 5 bases; junction bases outside the gene matches: 6. Germline V CDR1 and CDR2: LNHNV, YYDKDF (reference sequence). The specimen was peripheral blood mononuclear cells (PBMCs), collected when the disease was refractory, from a patient treated with antithyroid drugs. The chain is built from TRBV15 and TRBJ1-4, with 9 nucleotides matching TRBD1. The TCR comes from a female donor with Graves disease. The DNA for the CDR3 is TGTGCCACCAGCAGAACTAGGGACAGGGAAAATGAAAAACTGTTTTTT. Its translation: CATSRTRDRENEKLFF.